Sequencing of this T cell receptor beta chain was carried out in a study of shared clonotypes between healthy human individuals. Study summary: CD4 naive cells filled three plates per donor, CD4 memory three, CD8 naive two and CD8 memory one. Findings of the study overall: Clonotypes that were shared across a handful of donors made up roughly 5% of naive CD4 clonotypes.

It was CD45RO-negative cells, positively selected for CCR7, that made up naive CD8 cells, with terminally differentiated effector memory CD45RA+ cells excluded. Methods used by the authors: Filtering differed because ImmunoSEQ produced junction-only sequences that carried no quality scores. The repertoire was sequenced with immunoSEQ multiplex PCR; TCRdb's copy has only in-frame clones and lacks some. D and trimming were read from the DNA, whereas the V and J calls and clone size are those reported in that table. Here the sample spans about 580,000 clones, roughly 98% being singletons. The trim removed 0 bases at V and 6 bases at J, leaving 4 bases unmatched. The germline gives CDR1 MGHRA, CDR2 YSYEKL. CDR3 size: 16 residues. Note on this clone: The target antigen is unknown.

Sequencing was performed on naive CD8+ T cells sorted from blood. The receptor comes from a young man in good health. The V gene is TRBV4-1, the J gene TRBJ1-5, with 11 nucleotides matching TRBD1. The CDR3 reads CASSQEGQGVVQPQHF. CDR3 in DNA: TGCGCCAGCAGCCAAGAGGGACAGGGGGTAGTTCAGCCCCAGCATTTT.